The clone carrying this TCR beta chain was found many times. What it binds is not known. The CDR3 covers 13 residues. Trimming shortened V by 1 base and J by 4 bases, and 8 bases separated the two germline ends. This sample was included in a study of T cells in Graves' hyperthyroidism and ophthalmopathy. Overall study findings and caveats: Most thyroid clonotypes expanded above 0.001 appeared in blood too.

Amplification of TCR beta CDR3 regions was performed using RNA transcripts as template. The TCR CDR3 was amplified in a first-round RT-PCR using the HTBI primer set. MiXCR was run by TCRdb on the multiplex PCR reads, yielding one entry per CDR3 protein. The table lists about 610,000 distinct CDR3 sequences, 46% of them singletons. Those with hyperthyroidism were 18 to 65 years old, newly diagnosed, and ill for under 2 months. Not enrolled were patients with uncontrolled infection, other autoimmune disease, pregnancy or lactation. The diagnoses drew upon clinical symptoms, serum thyroxine and TRAb, thyroid ultrasound and orbital computed tomography.

Sequencing was performed on peripheral blood or thyroid tissue (not recorded which). V and J are TRBV12-3 or TRBV12-4 and TRBJ2-7; D is unresolved. The clonotype originates from a woman under 30 with Graves' hyperthyroidism. CDR3 nucleotides: TGTGCCAGCAGTTTAGGAAAAGAATACGAGCAGTACTTC. It translates to CASSLGKEYEQYF.